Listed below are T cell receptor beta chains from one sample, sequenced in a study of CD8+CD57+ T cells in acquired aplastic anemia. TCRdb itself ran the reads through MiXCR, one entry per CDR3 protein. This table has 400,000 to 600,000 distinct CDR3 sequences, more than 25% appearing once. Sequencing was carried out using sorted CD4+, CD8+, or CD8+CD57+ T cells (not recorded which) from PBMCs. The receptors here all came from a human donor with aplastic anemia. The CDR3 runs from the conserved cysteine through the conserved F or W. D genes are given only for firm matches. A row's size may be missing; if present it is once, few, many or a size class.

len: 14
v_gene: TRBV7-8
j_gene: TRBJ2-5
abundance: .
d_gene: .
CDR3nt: TGTGCCAGCAGCTTAGTCGCGGTCCAAGAGACCCAGTACTTC
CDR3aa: CASSLVAVQETQYF

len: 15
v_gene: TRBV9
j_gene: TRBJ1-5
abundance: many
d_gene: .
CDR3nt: TGTGCCAGCAGCGTAGTCCTGGATAGCAATCAGCCCCAGCATTTT
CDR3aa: CASSVVLDSNQPQHF

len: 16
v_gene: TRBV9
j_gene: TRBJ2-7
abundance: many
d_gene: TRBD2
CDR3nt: TGTGCCAGCAGCGTAGCGTCTAGCGGGGGAACCGGGGAGCAGTACTTC
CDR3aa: CASSVASSGGTGEQYF

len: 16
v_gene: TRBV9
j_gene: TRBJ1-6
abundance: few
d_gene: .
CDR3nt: TGTGCCAGCAGCGCCGACAGCGCCTCCTATAATTCACCCCTCCACTTT
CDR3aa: CASSADSASYNSPLHF

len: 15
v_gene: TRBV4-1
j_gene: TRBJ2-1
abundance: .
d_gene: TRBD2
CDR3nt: TGCGCCAGCGAACGAACCGGGACTAGCGCTAGCAAAAAGTTCTTC
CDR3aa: CASERTGTSASKKFF

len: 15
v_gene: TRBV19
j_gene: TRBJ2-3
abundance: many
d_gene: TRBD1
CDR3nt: TGTGCCAGTAGTCTCTGGACAGGGGGCGGACATACGCAGTATTTT
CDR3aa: CASSLWTGGGHTQYF

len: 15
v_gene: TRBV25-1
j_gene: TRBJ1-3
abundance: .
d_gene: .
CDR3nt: TGTGCCAGCAGTGACACCAGAAACTCTGGAAACACCATATATTTT
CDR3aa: CASSDTRNSGNTIYF

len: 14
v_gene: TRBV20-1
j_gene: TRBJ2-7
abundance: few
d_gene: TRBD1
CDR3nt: TGCAGTGCTAGAGATTCAGCAGGGGGAAACGAGCAGTACTTC
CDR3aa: CSARDSAGGNEQYF

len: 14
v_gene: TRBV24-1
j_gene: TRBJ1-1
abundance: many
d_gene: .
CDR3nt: TGTGCCACCAGTGATGCCGAAGGTAGCACTGAAGCTTTCTTT
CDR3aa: CATSDAEGSTEAFF

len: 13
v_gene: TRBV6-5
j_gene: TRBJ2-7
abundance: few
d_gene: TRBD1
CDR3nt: TGTGCCAGCACCAGACAGGGTTACTACGAGCAGTACTTC
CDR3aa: CASTRQGYYEQYF

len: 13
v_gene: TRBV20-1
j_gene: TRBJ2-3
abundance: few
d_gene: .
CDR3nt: TGCAGTGCTAGAGGAGAGAACGCAGATACGCAGTATTTT
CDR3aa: CSARGENADTQYF

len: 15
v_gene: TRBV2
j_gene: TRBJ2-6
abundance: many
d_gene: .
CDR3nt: TGTGCCAGCACCTTGTTCATCTCTGGGGCCAACGTCCTGACTTTC
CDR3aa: CASTLFISGANVLTF

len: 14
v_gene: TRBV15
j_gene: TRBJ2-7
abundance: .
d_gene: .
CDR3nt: TGTGCCACCAGCAGAGTCACCAGGGGGGGCGAGCAGTACTTC
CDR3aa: CATSRVTRGGEQYF

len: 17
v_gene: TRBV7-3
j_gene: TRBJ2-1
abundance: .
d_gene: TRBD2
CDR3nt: TGTGCCAGCAGCTCGACCCGAAGCGGGGGCTCCTACAATGAGCAGTTCTTC
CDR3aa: CASSSTRSGGSYNEQFF

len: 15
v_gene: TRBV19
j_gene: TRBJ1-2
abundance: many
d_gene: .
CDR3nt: TGTGCCAGTAGTATAGGCAGCCGGGCTAACTATGGCTACACCTTC
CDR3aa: CASSIGSRANYGYTF

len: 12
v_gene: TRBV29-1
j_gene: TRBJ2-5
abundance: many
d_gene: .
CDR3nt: TGCAGCGTTGTTACAGGCGAAGAGACCCAGTACTTC
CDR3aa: CSVVTGEETQYF

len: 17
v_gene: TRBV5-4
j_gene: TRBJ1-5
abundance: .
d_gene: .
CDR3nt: TGTGCCAGCAGCTGGTTATCGGGTGCAGGGATCAATCAGCCCCAGCATTTT
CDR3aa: CASSWLSGAGINQPQHF

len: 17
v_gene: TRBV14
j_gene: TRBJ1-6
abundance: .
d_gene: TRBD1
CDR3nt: TGTGCCAGCAGCAAGGGGACAGTTCTAAAATGGGATTCACCCCTCCACTTT
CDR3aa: CASSKGTVLKWDSPLHF

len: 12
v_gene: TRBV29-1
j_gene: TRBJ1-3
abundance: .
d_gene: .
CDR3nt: TGCAGCGTTCGGTCAGGAGGAAACACCATATATTTT
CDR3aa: CSVRSGGNTIYF

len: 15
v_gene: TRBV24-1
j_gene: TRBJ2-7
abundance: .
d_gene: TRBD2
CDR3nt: TGTGCCAGCAGTGAAGAACTAGCGGAACTCTACGAGCAGTACTTC
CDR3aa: CASSEELAELYEQYF

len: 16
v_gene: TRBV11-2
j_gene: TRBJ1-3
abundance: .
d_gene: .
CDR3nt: TGTGCCAGCAGCCCTCAACCCCCGAGCTCTGGAAACACCATATATTTT
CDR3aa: CASSPQPPSSGNTIYF

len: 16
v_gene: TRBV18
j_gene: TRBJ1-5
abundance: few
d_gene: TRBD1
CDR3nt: TGTGCCAGCTCACCACTCCCGGACAGGGGCAATCAGCCCCAGCATTTT
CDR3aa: CASSPLPDRGNQPQHF

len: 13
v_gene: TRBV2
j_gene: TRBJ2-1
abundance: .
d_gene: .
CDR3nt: TGTGCCAGCGGAAGTGGGGTTGTAAATGGGCAGTTCTTC
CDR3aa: CASGSGVVNGQFF

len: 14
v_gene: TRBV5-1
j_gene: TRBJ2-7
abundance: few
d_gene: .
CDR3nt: TGCGCCAGCAGCTTGGCCTTACAGGGAAACGAGCAGTACTTC
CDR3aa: CASSLALQGNEQYF

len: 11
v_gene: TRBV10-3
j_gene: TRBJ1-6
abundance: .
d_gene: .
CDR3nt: TGTGCCATCAGCAGGGGATCACCCCTCCACTTT
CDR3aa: CAISRGSPLHF

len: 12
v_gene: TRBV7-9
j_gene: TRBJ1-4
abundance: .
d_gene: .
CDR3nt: TGTGCCAGCAGCCAAGTTAGCAGAGGTCTCGTATTT
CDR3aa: CASSQVSRGLVF

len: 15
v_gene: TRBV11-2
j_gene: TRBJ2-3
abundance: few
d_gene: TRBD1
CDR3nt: TGTGCCAGCAGTTTGGACAGGGGTGGGACAGATACGCAGTATTTT
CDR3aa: CASSLDRGGTDTQYF

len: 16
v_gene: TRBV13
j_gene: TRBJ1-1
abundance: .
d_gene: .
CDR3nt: TGTGCCAGCAGCTCGTCTTTTAAATTATCGGGCACTGAAGCTTTCTTT
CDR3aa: CASSSSFKLSGTEAFF

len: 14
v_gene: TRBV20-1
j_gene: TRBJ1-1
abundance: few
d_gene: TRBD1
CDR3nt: TGCAGTGCTAGGTCGGGACAGGGGTACACTGAAGCTTTCTTT
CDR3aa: CSARSGQGYTEAFF

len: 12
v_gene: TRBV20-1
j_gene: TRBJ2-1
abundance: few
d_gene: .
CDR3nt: TGCAGTGTTGGGACAACCTACAATGAGCAGTTCTTC
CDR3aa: CSVGTTYNEQFF

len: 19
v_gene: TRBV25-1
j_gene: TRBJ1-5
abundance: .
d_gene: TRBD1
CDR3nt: TGTGCCAGCAGCCAAGGGAGAGACAGGGGAATGGGTAGCAATCAGCCCCAGCATTTT
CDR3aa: CASSQGRDRGMGSNQPQHF

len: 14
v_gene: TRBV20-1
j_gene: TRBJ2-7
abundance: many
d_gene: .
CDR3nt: TGCAGTGCGATAGGGGAGAGTCAGGTGTACGAGCAGTACTTC
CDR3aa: CSAIGESQVYEQYF

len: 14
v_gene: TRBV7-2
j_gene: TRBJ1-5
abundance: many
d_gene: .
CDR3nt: TGTGCCAGCAATATGGGAGGGATGGAACAGCCCCAGCATTTT
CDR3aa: CASNMGGMEQPQHF

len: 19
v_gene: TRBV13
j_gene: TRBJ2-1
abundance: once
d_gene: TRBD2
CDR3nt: TGTGCCAGCAGCCGCCCCCTGACTAGCGGGAGGGAGTCCTACAATGAGCAGTTCTTC
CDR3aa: CASSRPLTSGRESYNEQFF